This T cell receptor beta chain was recorded in a study of blood T cell repertoires in COVID-19. Study-level information: Researchers got acute and convalescent COVID-19 samples from the United States, Italy and Spain. T cells, B-cell-depleted T cells, or PBMCs supplied cDNA or gDNA.

As originally analysed: Cell counts per sample came from amplifying reference gene primers. Profiling relied on immunoSEQ multiplex PCR, and the TCRdb table lists in-frame clones only, not all of them. The DNA gave D and trimming, while V, J and clone size come from that table. The sample contains about 190,000 clones, 70% to 80% of which appear only once. Germline V gene data show CDR1 as MNHEY and CDR2 as SVGEGT. V trimming: 5 bases; J trimming: 6 bases; junction bases outside the gene matches: 5. The CDR3 length is 14 residues. Only a few counts were recorded for this clone. Specimen: peripheral blood. This chain connects TRBV6-2 or TRBV6-3 to TRBJ2-7; TRBD1 agrees at 12 bases. The origin of this receptor is a woman aged 50 to 65 with acute or convalescent COVID-19. As DNA, the CDR3 is TGTGCCAGCAGTCCCCGGGACAGGGGGCGCGAGCAGTACTTC. Protein product: CASSPRDRGREQYF.